The sequence of this TCR beta chain was determined in a study of blood T cell repertoires in COVID-19. Study as a whole: The study drew acute and convalescent COVID-19 samples from the United States, Italy and Spain. T cells, B-cell-depleted T cells, or PBMCs provided the cDNA or gDNA that served as material.

V was clipped by 1 base and J by 0 bases; unmatched bases: 3. The CDR3 contains 16 residues. CDR1 and CDR2 from the germline V gene are SGHVS and FQNEAQ. In the study's own analysis: Estimation of nucleated cell counts relied on the amplification of reference gene primers. TCRdb's table, derived via immunoSEQ multiplex PCR, lists solely in-frame clones and lacks some. V, J and clone size reflect that table, while D and trimming were determined from the DNA. The sample yields some 170,000 clones, 75% to 90% seen once. The V and J genes are TRBV7-8 and TRBJ2-3, with 8 bases identical to TRBD2. The sequence derives from an older woman with acute or convalescent COVID-19. Specimen: peripheral blood. Written as DNA, the CDR3 is TGTGCCAGCAGCTTAGACGCTAGCGGGAGCACAGATACGCAGTATTTT. This gives the protein CASSLDASGSTDTQYF.